This T cell receptor (beta chain) stems from a study of tissue T cells after allogeneic stem cell transplantation. Findings of the study overall: In patients and mice, blood and spleen missed much of tissue repertoire.

The time point: mouse harvest day 7 after allogeneic transplant. The graft held 10^6 splenic CD5+ T cells and 10^7 T-cell-depleted bone marrow cells. Points on this clone: As yet, its antigen is unknown. The gene symbols are mouse symbols. The sequenced fragment ends 1 residue before the CDR3 boundary, so the rest is inferred from the germline J gene.

Sequencing used immunoSEQ multiplex PCR; TCRdb keeps in-frame clones, though not all of them. The sample includes roughly 7,600 clones, 50% of them seen just once. The CDR3 has 14 residues. V dropped 2 bases and J dropped 0 bases, with 7 bases sitting between them. Germline CDR1 is KGHPV and CDR2 is FQNQEV (reference sequence). The clonotype originates from a female BALB/c mouse given C57BL/6 T cells with graft-versus-host disease after an allogeneic hematopoietic cell transplant. The V gene is TRBV26, the J gene TRBJ1-1; D is ambiguous. The sample taken for sequencing was gut tissue. The sequenced CDR3 bases are TGTGCCAGCAGTCTGCGGCAGGCAAACACAGAAGTCTTC. The encoded protein is CASSLRQANTEVF. The whole CDR3 is CASSLRQANTEVFF. Variable domain in full (rest from reference TRBV26 and TRBJ1-1): NSKVIQTPRYLVKGQGQKAKMRCIPEKGHPVVFWYQQNKNNEFKFLINFQNQEVLQQIDMTEKRFSAECPSNSPCSLEIQSSEAGDSALYLCASSLRQANTEVFFGKGTRLTVV.